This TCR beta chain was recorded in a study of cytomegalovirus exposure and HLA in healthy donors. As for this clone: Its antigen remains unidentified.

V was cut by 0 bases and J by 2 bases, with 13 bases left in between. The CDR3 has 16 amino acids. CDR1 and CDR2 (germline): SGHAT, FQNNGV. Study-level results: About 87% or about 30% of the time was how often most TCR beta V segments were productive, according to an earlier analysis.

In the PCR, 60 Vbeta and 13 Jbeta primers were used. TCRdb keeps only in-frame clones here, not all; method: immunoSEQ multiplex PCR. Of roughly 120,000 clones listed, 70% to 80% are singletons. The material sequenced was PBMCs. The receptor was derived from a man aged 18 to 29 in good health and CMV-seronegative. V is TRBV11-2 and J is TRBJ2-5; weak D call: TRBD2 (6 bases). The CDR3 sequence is CASSLDAPGVQETQYF. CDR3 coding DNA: TGTGCCAGCAGCTTAGATGCGCCGGGAGTGCAAGAGACCCAGTACTTC.